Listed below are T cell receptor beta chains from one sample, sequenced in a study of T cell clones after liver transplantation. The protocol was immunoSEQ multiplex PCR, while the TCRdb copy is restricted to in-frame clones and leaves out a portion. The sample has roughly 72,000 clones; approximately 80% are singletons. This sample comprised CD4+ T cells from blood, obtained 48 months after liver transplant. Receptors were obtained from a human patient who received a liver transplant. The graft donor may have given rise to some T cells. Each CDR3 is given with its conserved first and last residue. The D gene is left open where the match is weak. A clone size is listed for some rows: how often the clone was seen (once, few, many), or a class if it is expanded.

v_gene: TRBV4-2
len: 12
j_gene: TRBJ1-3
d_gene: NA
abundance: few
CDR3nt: TGTGCCAGCAGCCAATATCAGGACACCATATATTTT
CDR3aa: CASSQYQDTIYF

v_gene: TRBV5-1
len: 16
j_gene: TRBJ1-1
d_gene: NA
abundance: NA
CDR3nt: TGCGCCAGCAGCTTGTTCTGGGACAAGGGGAACACTGAAGCTTTCTTT
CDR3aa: CASSLFWDKGNTEAFF

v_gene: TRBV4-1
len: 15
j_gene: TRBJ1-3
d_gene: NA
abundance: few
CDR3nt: TGCGCCAGCAGCCTACAGGACCTCTCTGGAAACACCATATATTTT
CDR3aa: CASSLQDLSGNTIYF

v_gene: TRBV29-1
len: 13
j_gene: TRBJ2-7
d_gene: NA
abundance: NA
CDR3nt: TGCAGCGTTGCGTCCAGGGAAATCTCCGAGCAGTACTTC
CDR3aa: CSVASREISEQYF

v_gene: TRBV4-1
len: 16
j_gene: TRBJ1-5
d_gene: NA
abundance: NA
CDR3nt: TGCGCCAGCAGCCCGACGGGACCGGCAGGCAATCAGCCCCAGCATTTT
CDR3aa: CASSPTGPAGNQPQHF

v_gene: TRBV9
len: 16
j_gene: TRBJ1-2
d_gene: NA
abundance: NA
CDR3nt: TGTGCCAGCAGCGTAGGTATAGGGAAAGGGAGCTATGGCTACACCTTC
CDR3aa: CASSVGIGKGSYGYTF

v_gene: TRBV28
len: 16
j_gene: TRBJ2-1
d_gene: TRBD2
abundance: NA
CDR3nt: TGTGCCAGCAACCTAGCGGGAGGGCCCGGGTACAATGAGCAGTTCTTC
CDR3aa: CASNLAGGPGYNEQFF

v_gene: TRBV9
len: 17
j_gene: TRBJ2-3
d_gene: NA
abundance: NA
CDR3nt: TGTGCCAGCAGCGTAGCCCCCGCAGGGGAGGGGACAGATACGCAGTATTTT
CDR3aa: CASSVAPAGEGTDTQYF

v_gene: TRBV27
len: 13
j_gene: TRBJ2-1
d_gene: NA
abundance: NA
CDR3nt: TGTGCCAGCAAGGGGGATGGCCTCACTGAGCAGTTCTTC
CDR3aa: CASKGDGLTEQFF

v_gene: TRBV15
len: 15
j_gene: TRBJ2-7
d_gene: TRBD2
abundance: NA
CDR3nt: TGTGCCACCAGCAGAAGGACTAGCGGGACCTACGAGCAGTACTTC
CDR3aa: CATSRRTSGTYEQYF

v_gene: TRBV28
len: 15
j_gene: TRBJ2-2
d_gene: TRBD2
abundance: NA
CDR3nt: TGTGCCAGCGGCCTGGCGGGGGGTGCCACCGGGGAGCTGTTTTTT
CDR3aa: CASGLAGGATGELFF

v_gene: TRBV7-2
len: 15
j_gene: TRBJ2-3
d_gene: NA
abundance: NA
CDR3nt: TGTGCCAGCAGCTCCTGGGCGGGGCGCACAGATACGCAGTATTTT
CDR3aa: CASSSWAGRTDTQYF

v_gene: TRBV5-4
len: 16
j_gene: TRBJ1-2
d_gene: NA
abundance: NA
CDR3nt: TGTGCCAGCAGCTTGGTTGGTTCGCGAAACTCCTATGGCTACACCTTC
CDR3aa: CASSLVGSRNSYGYTF

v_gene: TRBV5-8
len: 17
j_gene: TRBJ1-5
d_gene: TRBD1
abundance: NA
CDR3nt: TGTGCCAGCAGCTTAGAAGACAGGGCCAACCACAATCAGCCCCAGCATTTT
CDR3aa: CASSLEDRANHNQPQHF

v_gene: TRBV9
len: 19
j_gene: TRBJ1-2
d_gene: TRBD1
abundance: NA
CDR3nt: TGTGCCAGCAGCGTCGGGTGGGGGGTCGGTGCGACAGGGGACTATGGCTACACCTTC
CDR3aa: CASSVGWGVGATGDYGYTF

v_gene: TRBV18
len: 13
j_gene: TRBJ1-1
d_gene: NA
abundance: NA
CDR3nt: TGTGCCAGCTCACCCGGGCACGAGGAGAGTGCTTTCTTT
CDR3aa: CASSPGHEESAFF

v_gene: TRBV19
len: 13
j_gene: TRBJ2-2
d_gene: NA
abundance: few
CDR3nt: TGTGCCAGTAGTATAGAACAGTCCGGGGAGCTGTTTTTT
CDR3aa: CASSIEQSGELFF

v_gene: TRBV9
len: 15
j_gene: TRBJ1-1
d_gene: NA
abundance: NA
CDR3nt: TGTGCCAGCAGCGTAGATCAGCAGCCAAACACTGAAGCTTTCTTT
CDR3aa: CASSVDQQPNTEAFF

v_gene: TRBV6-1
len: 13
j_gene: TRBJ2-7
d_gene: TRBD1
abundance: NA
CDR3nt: TGTGCCAGCAGGGGGGACAGACTCTACGAGCAGTACTTC
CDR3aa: CASRGDRLYEQYF

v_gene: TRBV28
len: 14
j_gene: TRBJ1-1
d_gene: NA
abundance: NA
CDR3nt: TGTGCCAGCACCCCTTCGACGGAGGGGACTGAAGCTTTCTTT
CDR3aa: CASTPSTEGTEAFF

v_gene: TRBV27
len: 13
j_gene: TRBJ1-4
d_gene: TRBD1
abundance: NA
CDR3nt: TGTGCCAGCAGACGGGACAGCAATGAAAAACTGTTTTTT
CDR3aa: CASRRDSNEKLFF

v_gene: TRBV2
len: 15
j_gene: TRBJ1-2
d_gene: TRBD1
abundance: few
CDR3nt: TGTGCCAGCAGGGAAAACAGGGGGGTCGGGTATGGCTACACCTTC
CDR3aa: CASRENRGVGYGYTF

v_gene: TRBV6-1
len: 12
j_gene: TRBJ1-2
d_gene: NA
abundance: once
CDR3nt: TGTGCCAGCAGCTCCGGAGTACAAGGGTCCACCTTC
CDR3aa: CASSSGVQGSTF

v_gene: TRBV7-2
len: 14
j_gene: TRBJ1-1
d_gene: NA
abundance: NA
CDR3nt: TGTGCCAGCAGCTTAGGACCGAAGAACACTGAAGCTTTCTTT
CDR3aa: CASSLGPKNTEAFF

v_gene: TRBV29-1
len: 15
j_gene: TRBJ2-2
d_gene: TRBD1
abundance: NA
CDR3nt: TGCAGCGTTGGGACGGGACAGAGAGCCACCGGGGAGCTGTTTTTT
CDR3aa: CSVGTGQRATGELFF

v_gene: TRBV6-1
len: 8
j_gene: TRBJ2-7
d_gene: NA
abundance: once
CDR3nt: TGTGCCAGCATTATAACCCCCTTC
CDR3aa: CASIITPF

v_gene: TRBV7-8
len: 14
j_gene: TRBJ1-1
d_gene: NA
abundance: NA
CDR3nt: TGTGCCACCTCAGGAGACACACTGAAGTACCAAGCTTTCTTT
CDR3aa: CATSGDTLKYQAFF

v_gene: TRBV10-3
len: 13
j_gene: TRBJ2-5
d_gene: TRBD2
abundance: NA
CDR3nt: TGTGCCAGCGGGGGGAGGGGTACAGAGACCCAGTACTTC
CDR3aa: CASGGRGTETQYF

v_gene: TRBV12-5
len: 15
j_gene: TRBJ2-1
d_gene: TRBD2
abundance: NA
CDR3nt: TGTGCTAGTGGCCCTAGCGGGGGGGGTCGTCGTGAGCAGTTCTTC
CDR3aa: CASGPSGGGRREQFF

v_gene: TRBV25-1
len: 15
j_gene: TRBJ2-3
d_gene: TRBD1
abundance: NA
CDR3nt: TGTGCCAGCAGTGATCAAACAGGGGGCCCAGATACGCAGTATTTT
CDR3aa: CASSDQTGGPDTQYF

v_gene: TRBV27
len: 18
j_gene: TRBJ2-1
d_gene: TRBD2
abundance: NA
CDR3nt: TGTGCCAGCAGTTACCCCCCCATTAGCGGGGGGATGTACAATGAGCAGTTCTTC
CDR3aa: CASSYPPISGGMYNEQFF

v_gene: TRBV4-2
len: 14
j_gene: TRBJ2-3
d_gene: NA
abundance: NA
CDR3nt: TGTGCCAGCAGCCCCCTCGCTAGGGCAGATACGCAGTATTTT
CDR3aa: CASSPLARADTQYF

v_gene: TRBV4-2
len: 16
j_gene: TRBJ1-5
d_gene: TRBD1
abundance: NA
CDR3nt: TGTGCCAGCAGCCAAGCTACAACAGGGGGGTATCAGCCCCAGCATTTT
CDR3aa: CASSQATTGGYQPQHF

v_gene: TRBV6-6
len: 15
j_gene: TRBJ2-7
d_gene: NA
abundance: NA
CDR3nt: TGTGCCAGCAGTCTCCGGACTTGGGGCTCCTACGAGCAGTACTTC
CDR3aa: CASSLRTWGSYEQYF

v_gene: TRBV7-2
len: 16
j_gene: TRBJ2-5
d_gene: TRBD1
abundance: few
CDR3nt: TGTGCCAGCAGCCCGGGACAGGCGAAGGGACAAGAGACCCAGTACTTC
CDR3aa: CASSPGQAKGQETQYF

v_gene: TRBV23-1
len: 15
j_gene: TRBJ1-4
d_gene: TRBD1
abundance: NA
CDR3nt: TGCGCCAGCAGTCAAGACAGGGAGGTCAATGAAAAACTGTTTTTT
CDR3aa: CASSQDREVNEKLFF

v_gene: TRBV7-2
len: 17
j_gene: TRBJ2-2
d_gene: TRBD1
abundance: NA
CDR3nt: TGTGCCAGCAGATTCGGGTGGACAGGGGGCAACACCGGGGAGCTGTTTTTT
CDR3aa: CASRFGWTGGNTGELFF

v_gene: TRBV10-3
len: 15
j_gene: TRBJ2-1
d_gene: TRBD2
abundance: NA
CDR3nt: TGTGCCATCAGTGAGCGTGTAGCGGGCTACAATGAGCAGTTCTTC
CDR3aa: CAISERVAGYNEQFF

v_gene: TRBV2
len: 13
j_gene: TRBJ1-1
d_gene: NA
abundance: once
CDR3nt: TGTGCCAGCAGTGTCGGGGAGGACACTGAAGCTTTCTTT
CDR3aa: CASSVGEDTEAFF

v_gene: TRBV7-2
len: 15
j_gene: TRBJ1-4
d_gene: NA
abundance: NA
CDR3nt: TGTGCCAGCTCCCTAGGGGGGCACCTTAATGAAAAACTGTTTTTT
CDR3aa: CASSLGGHLNEKLFF

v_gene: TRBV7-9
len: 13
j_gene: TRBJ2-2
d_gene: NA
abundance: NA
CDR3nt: TGTGCCAGCAGTCTCAGGAGCACCGGGGAGCTGTTTTTT
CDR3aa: CASSLRSTGELFF

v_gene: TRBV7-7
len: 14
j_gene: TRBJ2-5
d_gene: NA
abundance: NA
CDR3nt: TGTGCTAGCAGCTTAGGAACGAGACAAGAGACCCAGTACTTC
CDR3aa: CASSLGTRQETQYF

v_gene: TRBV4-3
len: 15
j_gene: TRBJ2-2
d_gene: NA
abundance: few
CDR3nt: TGCGCCAGCAGCCAAGATAGGACTCTCACCGGGGAGCTGTTTTTT
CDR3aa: CASSQDRTLTGELFF

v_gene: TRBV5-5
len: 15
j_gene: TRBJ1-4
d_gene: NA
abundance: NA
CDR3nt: TGTGCCAGCAGCTTCTGGGGAGCAACTAATGAAAAACTGTTTTTT
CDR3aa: CASSFWGATNEKLFF

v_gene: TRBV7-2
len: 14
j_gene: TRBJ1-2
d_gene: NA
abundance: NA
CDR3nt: TGTGCCAGCAGCTTAGACAGAGCTAACTATGGCTACACCTTC
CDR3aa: CASSLDRANYGYTF

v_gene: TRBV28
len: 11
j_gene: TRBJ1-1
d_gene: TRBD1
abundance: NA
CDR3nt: TGTGCCAGCGGACAGGGTTCTGAAGCTTTCTTT
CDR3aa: CASGQGSEAFF

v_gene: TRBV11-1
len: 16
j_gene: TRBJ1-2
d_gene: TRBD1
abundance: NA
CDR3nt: TGTGCCAGCAGCTTTGACGGGACAGGGATCAACTATGGCTACACCTTC
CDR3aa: CASSFDGTGINYGYTF

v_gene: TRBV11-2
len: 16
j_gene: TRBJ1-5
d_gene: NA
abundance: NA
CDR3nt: TGTGCCAGCAGCTTAGGTGTTTCGGGGTCTTATCAGCCCCAGCATTTT
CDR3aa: CASSLGVSGSYQPQHF

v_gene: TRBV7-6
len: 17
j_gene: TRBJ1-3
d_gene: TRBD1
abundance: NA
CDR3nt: TGTGCCAGCAGCGCCGTTCTACAGGGGCGCGGAGGAAACACCATATATTTT
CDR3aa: CASSAVLQGRGGNTIYF

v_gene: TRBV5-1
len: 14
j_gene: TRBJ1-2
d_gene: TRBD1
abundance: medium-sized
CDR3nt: TGCGCCAGCAGCCCTGAAACAGGGGCAGGTGGCTACACCTTC
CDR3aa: CASSPETGAGGYTF

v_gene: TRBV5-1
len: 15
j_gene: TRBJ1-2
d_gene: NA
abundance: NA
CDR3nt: TGCGCCAGCAGCTTGGCCGGGGAGTCTAACTATGGCTACACCTTC
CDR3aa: CASSLAGESNYGYTF

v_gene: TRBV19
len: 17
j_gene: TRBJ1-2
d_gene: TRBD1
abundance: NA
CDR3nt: TGTGCCAGTAGTATCCTAGGACAGGGGGCAACGAACTATGGCTACACCTTC
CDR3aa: CASSILGQGATNYGYTF

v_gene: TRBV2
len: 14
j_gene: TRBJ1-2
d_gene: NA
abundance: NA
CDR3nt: TGTGCCAGTTTAGGACGGGTCAAGGTTGGTGGCTACACCTTC
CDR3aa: CASLGRVKVGGYTF

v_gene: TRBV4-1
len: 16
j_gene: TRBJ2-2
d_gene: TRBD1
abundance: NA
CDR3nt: TGCGCCAGCAGCCGAACCGGGACAGCGAACACCGGGGAGCTGTTTTTT
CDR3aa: CASSRTGTANTGELFF

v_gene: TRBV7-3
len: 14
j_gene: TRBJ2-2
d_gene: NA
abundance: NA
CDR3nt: TGTGCCAGCAGCTCCCAGGGTTCGGGCGGGGAGCTGTTTTTT
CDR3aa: CASSSQGSGGELFF

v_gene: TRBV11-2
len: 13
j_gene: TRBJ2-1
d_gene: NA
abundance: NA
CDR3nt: TGTGCCAGCAGCTCGGTCGGGGAAAATGAGCAGTTCTTC
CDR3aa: CASSSVGENEQFF

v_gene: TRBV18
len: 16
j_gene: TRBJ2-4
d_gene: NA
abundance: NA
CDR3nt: TGTGCCAGCTCAGGACAGAAAACTTTAGCCAAAAACATTCAGTACTTC
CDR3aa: CASSGQKTLAKNIQYF

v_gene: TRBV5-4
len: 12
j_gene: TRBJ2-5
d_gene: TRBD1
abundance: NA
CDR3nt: TGTGCCGTAGACAGGGGGCGGGAGACCCAGTACTTC
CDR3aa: CAVDRGRETQYF

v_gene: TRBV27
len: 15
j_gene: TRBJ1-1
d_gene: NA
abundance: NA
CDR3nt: TGTGCCAGCAGTTTTCAGTCTAACGGGGACACTGAAGCTTTCTTT
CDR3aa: CASSFQSNGDTEAFF